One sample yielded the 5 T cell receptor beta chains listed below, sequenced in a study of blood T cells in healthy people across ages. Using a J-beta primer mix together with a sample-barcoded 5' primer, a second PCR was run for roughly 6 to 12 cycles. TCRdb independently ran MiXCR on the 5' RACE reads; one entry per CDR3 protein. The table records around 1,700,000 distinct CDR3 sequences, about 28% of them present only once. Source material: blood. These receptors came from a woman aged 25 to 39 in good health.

DNA for the CDR3: TGCGCCAGCAGTGAGTTTGGGTCCACAGATACGCAGTATTTT. It yields the protein CASSEFGSTDTQYF. The V and J genes are TRBV10-2 and TRBJ2-3; D is uncertain. Trimming took 1 base from V and 2 from J, leaving 7 bases between them. Germline CDR1 WSHSY, CDR2 SAAADI. This CDR3 has 14 residues.

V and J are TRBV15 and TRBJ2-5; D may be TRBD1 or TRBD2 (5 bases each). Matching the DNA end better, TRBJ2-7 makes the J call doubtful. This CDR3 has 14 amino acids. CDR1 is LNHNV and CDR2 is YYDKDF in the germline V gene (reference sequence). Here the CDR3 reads CATSSLLGRGEQYF. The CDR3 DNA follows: TGTGCCACCAGCAGCCTCCTGGGACGGGGCGAGCAGTACTTC.

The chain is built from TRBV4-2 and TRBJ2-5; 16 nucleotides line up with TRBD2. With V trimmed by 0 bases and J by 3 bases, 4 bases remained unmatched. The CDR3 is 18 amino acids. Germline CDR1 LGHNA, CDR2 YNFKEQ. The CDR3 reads CASSQDPGLAGGEETQYF. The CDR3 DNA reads TGTGCCAGCAGCCAAGATCCGGGACTAGCGGGGGGGGAAGAGACCCAGTACTTC.

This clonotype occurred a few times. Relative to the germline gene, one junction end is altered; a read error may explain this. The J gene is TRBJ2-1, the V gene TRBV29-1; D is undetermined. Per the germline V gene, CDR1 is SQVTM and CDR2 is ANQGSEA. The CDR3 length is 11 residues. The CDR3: CSVEAYNERFF. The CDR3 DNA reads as TGCAGCGTTGAAGCTTACAATGAGCGGTTCTTC.

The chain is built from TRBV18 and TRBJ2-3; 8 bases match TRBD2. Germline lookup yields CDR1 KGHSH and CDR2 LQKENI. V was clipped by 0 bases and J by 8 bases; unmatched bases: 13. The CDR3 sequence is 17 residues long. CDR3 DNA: TGTGCCAGCTCACCACCTGTAGCGGGGAGGCCCCCAGGTACGCAGTATTTT. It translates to CASSPPVAGRPPGTQYF.